This T cell receptor (beta chain) was identified during a study of blood T cells in healthy people across ages. Together with a sample-barcoded 5' primer, a J-beta primer mix was included in a second PCR lasting 7 to 11 cycles. Each CDR3 protein gets one entry after TCRdb re-called the 5' RACE reads with MiXCR. Here the sample spans around 1.5 million distinct CDR3 sequences, roughly 59% being singletons. Looked up from germline, CDR1 is MGHDK and CDR2 is SYGVNS. This CDR3 contains 15 residues. Trimming cost V 2 bases and J 0 bases, with 11 bases left between them. This clonotype was obtained from a man in his late teens or twenties in good health. Sequencing used blood. The V call is TRBV25-1, the J call TRBJ2-7; TRBD2 might be the D (5 bases). The CDR3 sequence is CASSEVDSHSYEQYF. CDR3 coding DNA: TGTGCCAGCAGTGAAGTGGACTCCCACTCCTACGAGCAGTACTTC.